This TCR beta chain was found in a study of T-cell reconstitution after alpha-beta-depleted transplantation in children (dated by TCRdb to 2015 to 2016). Study-level background: T-cell immune reconstitution after TCRalphabeta/CD19-depleted allogeneic hematopoietic cell transplantation in children was quantitatively tracked in the study by means of TCR repertoire profiling.

This clonotype was seen a few times. It has no known antigen specificity. Base qualities were left out, and no much larger clone turns up one base away. Findings and caveats that apply to the study as a whole: The high TCRbeta diversity at day 60 in some patients was ascribed to recipient T cells and intrathymic progenitors that had survived conditioning. Over the following months the frequencies of hyperexpanded clones went down, and after one year T-cell counts and TCRbeta diversity were mostly credited to newly produced T cells. About two months after transplant, the apparently early recovery of alphabetaT-cell counts reportedly depended on just several hundred clones that had expanded rapidly and came from non-depleted graft cells.

This sample's treatment or condition label indicates: allogeneic hematopoietic cell transplantation with graft depleted of TCRalphabeta T cells and CD19 B cells. The transplant recipients were children given TCRalphabeta/CD19-depleted allogeneic hematopoietic cell grafts. Libraries were constructed by PCR. The sequencer listed for this sample is Illumina HiSeq 2500. To normalize quantification of the TCRbeta repertoire, the TCR libraries were built with molecular barcoding that relied on unique molecular identifiers. The public reads were reanalyzed by TCRdb: fastp trimming at Q25, MiXCR alignment, in-frame beta chains only. CDR3 protein duplicates are merged, each entry listing the most common genes and DNA. The table for this sample lists approximately 300,000 distinct CDR3 sequences; around a tenth of them were counted only once. The top ten hold about 8% of the sample. The V and J ends are trimmed by 6 bases and 0 bases, leaving 9 bases between them. The cysteine opens and the phenylalanine closes a CDR3 of 14 amino acids. CDR3 DNA only is kept here, 42 bases in frame from base 1. Per the germline V gene, MDHEN is the CDR1 and SYDVKM is the CDR2.

The source was PBMCs, collected before TCRalphabeta/CD19-depleted stem cell transplant. The sequence is built from TRBV28 and TRBJ1-3, with the D gene call left open. The receptor comes from a boy younger than two with acute myeloid leukemia, due to receive a stem cell transplant. The CDR3 amino acid sequence is: CASSRLSSGNTIYF. The DNA is TGTGCCAGCAGCCGACTTAGCTCTGGAAACACCATATATTTT.